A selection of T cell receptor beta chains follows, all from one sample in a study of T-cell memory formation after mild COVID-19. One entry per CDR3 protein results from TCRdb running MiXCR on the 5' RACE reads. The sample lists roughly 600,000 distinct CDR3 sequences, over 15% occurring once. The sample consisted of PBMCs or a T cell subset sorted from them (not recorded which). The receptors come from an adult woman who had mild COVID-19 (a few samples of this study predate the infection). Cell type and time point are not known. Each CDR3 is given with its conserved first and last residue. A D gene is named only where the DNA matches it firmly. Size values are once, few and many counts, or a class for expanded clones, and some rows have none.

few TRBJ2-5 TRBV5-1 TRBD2 CASSLVRGEETQYF TGCGCCAGCAGCCTCGTCCGGGGGGAAGAGACCCAGTACTTC
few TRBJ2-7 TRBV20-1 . CSARDQGGRQYF TGCAGTGCTAGAGATCAAGGGGGACGGCAGTACTTC
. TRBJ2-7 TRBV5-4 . CASSLGKDEQYF TGTGCCAGCAGCTTGGGGAAGGACGAGCAGTACTTC
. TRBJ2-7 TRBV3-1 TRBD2 CASSQLPGGTSYEQYF TGTGCCAGCAGCCAATTGCCGGGGGGGACCTCCTACGAGCAGTACTTC
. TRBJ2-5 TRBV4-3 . CASSQDMAGRWGETQYF TGCGCCAGCAGCCAAGATATGGCCGGACGGTGGGGAGAGACCCAGTACTTC
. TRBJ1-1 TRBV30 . CAWIGLPNTEAFF TGTGCCTGGATAGGGCTGCCGAACACTGAAGCTTTCTTT
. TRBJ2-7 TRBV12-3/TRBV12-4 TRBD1 CASSSAETGGGQYF TGTGCCAGCAGTTCAGCAGAGACAGGGGGCGGCCAGTACTTC
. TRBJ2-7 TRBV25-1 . CASSALGTGEYF TGTGCCAGCAGTGCGTTGGGGACTGGGGAGTACTTC
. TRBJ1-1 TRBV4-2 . CASRYGAEAFF TGTGCCAGCAGATACGGGGCTGAAGCTTTCTTT
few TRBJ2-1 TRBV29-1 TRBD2 CSVEDIAGGDNEQFF TGCAGCGTTGAAGATATAGCGGGAGGGGACAATGAGCAGTTCTTC
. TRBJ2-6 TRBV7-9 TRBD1 CASKRGQGWTGTGANVLTF TGTGCCAGCAAGCGGGGACAGGGATGGACTGGGACTGGGGCCAACGTCCTGACTTTC
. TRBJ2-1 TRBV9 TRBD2 CASSVGGRGNEQFF TGTGCCAGCAGCGTTGGCGGGAGGGGGAATGAGCAGTTCTTC
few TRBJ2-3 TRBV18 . CASSPPGPADTQYF TGTGCCAGCTCACCACCCGGCCCGGCGGATACGCAGTATTTT
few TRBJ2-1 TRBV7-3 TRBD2 CASSLRLAGATDEQFF TGTGCCAGCAGCTTAAGGCTAGCGGGAGCGACCGATGAGCAGTTCTTC
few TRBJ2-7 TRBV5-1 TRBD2 CASSLVLAGGNYEQYF TGCGCCAGCAGCTTGGTATTAGCGGGAGGGAACTACGAGCAGTACTTC
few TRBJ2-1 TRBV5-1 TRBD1 CASSWGRTGSTYNEQFF TGCGCCAGCAGCTGGGGGCGGACAGGGAGTACGTACAATGAGCAGTTCTTC
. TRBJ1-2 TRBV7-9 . CASSPVEDYGYTF TGTGCCAGCAGCCCCGTGGAGGACTATGGCTACACCTTC
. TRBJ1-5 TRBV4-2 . CASSQDPGDTQPQHF TGTGCCAGCAGCCAAGATCCCGGGGACACTCAGCCCCAGCATTTT
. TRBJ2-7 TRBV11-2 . CASSFPRTGLSSYEQYF TGTGCCAGCAGCTTCCCCCGAACAGGGCTAAGCTCCTACGAGCAGTACTTC
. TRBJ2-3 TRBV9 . CASSVTGTDTQYF TGTGCCAGCAGCGTTACCGGCACAGATACGCAGTATTTT
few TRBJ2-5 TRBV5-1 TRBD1 CASSLWGTGAQETQYF TGCGCCAGCAGCTTGTGGGGAACAGGGGCTCAAGAGACCCAGTACTTC
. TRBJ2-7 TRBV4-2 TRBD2 CASSPGGEIPYEQYF TGTGCCAGCAGTCCCGGGGGGGAGATTCCTTACGAGCAGTACTTC
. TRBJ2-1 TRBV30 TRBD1 CAWTRQGYNEQFF TGTGCCTGGACGAGACAGGGGTACAATGAGCAGTTCTTC
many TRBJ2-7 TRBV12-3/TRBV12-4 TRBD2 CASSFRGLGAYEQYF TGTGCCAGCAGTTTCAGGGGACTAGGGGCCTACGAGCAGTACTTC
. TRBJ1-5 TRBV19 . CASSIDRWGQGNQPQHF TGTGCCAGTAGTATAGATCGTTGGGGGCAGGGCAATCAGCCCCAGCATTTT
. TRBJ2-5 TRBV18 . CASSRAPGGQETQYF TGTGCCAGCTCACGCGCCCCAGGAGGTCAAGAGACCCAGTACTTC
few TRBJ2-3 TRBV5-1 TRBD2 CASSFIAGLTDTQYF TGCGCCAGCAGCTTTATAGCGGGTCTCACAGATACGCAGTATTTT
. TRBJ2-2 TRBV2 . CASSEERITGELFF TGTGCCAGCAGTGAAGAACGGATCACCGGGGAGCTGTTTTTT
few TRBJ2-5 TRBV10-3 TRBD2 CAISPGTSGQETQYF TGTGCCATCAGCCCCGGGACTAGCGGCCAAGAGACCCAGTACTTC
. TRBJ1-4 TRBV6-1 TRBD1 CASKRQGPEKLFF TGTGCCAGCAAGCGACAGGGGCCCGAAAAACTGTTTTTT
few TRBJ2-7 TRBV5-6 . CASSISASYEQYF TGTGCCAGCAGCATAAGCGCCTCCTACGAGCAGTACTTC
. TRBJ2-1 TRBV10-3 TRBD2 CAISRPGHGGGNEQFF TGTGCCATCAGTCGACCCGGACATGGCGGGGGGAATGAGCAGTTCTTC
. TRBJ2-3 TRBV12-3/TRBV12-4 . CASSFSVGPTKRDTQYF TGTGCCAGCAGTTTCTCCGTTGGCCCGACCAAAAGAGATACGCAGTATTTT
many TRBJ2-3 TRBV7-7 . CASSLSPGTDTQYF TGTGCCAGCAGCTTATCGCCTGGCACAGATACGCAGTATTTT
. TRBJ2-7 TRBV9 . CASSVGDSFVYEQYF TGTGCCAGCAGCGTAGGGGACTCCTTCGTCTACGAGCAGTACTTC
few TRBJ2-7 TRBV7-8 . CASSLGLSQGAYEQYF TGTGCCAGCAGCTTAGGCCTATCCCAGGGTGCGTACGAGCAGTACTTC